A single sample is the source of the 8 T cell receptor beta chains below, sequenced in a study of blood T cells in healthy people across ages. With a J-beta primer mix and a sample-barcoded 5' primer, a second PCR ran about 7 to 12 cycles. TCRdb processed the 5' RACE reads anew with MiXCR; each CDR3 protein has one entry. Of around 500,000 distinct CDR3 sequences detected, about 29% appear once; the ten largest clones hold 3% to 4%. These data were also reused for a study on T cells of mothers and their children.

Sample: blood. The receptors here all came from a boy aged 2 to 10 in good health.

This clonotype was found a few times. CDR3 protein: CASTPVRGTYEQYF. CDR3 sequence (DNA): TGTGCCAGCACCCCAGTTAGGGGGACCTACGAGCAGTACTTC. The chain is built from TRBV7-2 and TRBJ2-7; D perhaps matches TRBD1 (6 bases). Deletions cut 7 bases from V and 2 bases from J, with 15 bases between. This CDR3 is built from 14 residues. Germline V CDR1 and CDR2: SGHTA, FQGNSA.

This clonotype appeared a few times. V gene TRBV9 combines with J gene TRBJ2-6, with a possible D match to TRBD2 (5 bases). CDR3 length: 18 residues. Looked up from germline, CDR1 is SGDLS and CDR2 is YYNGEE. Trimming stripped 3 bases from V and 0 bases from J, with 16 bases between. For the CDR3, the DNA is TGTGCCAGCAGCGCCCACTGGGGAGAGGACTCTGGGGCCAACGTCCTGACTTTC. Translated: CASSAHWGEDSGANVLTF.

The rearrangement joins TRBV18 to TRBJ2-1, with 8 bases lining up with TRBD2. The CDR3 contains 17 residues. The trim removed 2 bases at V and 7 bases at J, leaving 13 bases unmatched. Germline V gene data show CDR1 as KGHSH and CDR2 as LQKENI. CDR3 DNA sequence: TGTGCCAGCTCACCAGCCGGAGGCGGGGGGCCCCTTAATGAGCAGTTCTTC. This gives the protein CASSPAGGGGPLNEQFF.

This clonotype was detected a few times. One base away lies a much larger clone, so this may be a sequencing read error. The CDR3 DNA is TGTGCCAGCAGCCCCACTGGGGCCAACGTCCTGACTTTC. Its protein is CASSPTGANVLTF. The chain recombines TRBV12-3 or TRBV12-4 with TRBJ2-6; unclear D gene. The CDR3 is 13 residues long. The V and J ends lost 6 bases and 2 bases respectively, with 5 bases between them.

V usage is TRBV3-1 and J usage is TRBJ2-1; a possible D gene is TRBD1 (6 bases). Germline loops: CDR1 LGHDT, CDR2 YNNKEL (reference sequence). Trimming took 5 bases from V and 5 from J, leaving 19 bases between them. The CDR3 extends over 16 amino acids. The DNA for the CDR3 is TGTGCCAGCAGCGAACCCCCAAGGGGGAGAGACAATGAGCAGTTCTTC. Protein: CASSEPPRGRDNEQFF.

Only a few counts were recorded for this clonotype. CDR3 coding DNA: TGCAGTGCCCCACCCCCGACAGGGAACAATCAGCCCCAGCATTTT. The encoded protein is CSAPPPTGNNQPQHF. The V and J genes are TRBV20-1 and TRBJ1-5; 7 nucleotides match TRBD1. This CDR3 has 15 residues. CDR1 is DFQATT, CDR2 SNEGSKA, per germline (reference sequence). The junction had 11 bases not matched to a gene; V was cut back by 6 bases and J by 3 bases.

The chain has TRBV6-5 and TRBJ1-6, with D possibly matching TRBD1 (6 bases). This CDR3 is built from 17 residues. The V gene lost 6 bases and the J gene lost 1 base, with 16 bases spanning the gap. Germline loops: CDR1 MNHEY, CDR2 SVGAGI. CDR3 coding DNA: TGTGCCAGCAGATCACAGGGTTCAATTTCCTATAATTCACCCCTCCACTTT. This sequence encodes CASRSQGSISYNSPLHF.

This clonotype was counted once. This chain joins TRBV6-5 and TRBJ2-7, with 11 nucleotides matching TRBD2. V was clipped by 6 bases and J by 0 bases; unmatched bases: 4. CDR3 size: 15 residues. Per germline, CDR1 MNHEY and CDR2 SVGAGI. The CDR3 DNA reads TGTGCCAGCAGGCACGGACTAGCGGGCTCCTACGAGCAGTACTTC. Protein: CASRHGLAGSYEQYF.